Each of the 7 T cell receptor beta chains below was sequenced from the same sample in a study of T cell responses to AZD1222 COVID-19 vaccine. Only in-frame clones appear in the TCRdb table, and some are missing; sequencing was by immunoSEQ multiplex PCR. The table has about 150,000 clones, 87% seen once. The sequencing here drew on peripheral blood, taken 28 days after the second AZD1222 dose. The receptors here all came from an adult who received the AZD1222 COVID-19 vaccine.

The chain recombines TRBV7-6 with TRBJ2-1; 12 nucleotides match TRBD1. CDR1 is SGHVS, CDR2 FNYEAQ, per germline. The CDR3 sequence is 18 residues long. After removal of 2 bases from V and 5 bases from J, the junction contained 10 bases not matched to a gene. In nucleotides, the CDR3 is TGTGCCAGCAGCTTACGGGACAGGGGGCCCTGGGGGAACAATGAGCAGTTCTTC. Residues: CASSLRDRGPWGNNEQFF.

This clone was picked up many times. V gene TRBV7-2 combines with J gene TRBJ2-3; D unresolved. V lost 4 bases and J 0 bases, leaving 5 bases between the germline ends. The CDR3 totals 13 residues. Per germline, CDR1 SGHTA and CDR2 FQGNSA. CDR3 protein: CASSSWSTDTQYF. The DNA for the CDR3 is TGTGCCAGCAGCTCGTGGAGCACAGATACGCAGTATTTT.

J is TRBJ1-6 and V is TRBV28; D remains unclear. CDR1 and CDR2 (germline): MDHEN, SYDVKM. The V end lost 5 bases, the J end lost 5 bases, and 7 bases lay between the germline ends. This CDR3 spans 13 amino acids. CDR3 sequence (DNA): TGTGCCAGCAGTGAGACTAATAATTCACCCCTCCACTTT. Translation: CASSETNNSPLHF.

This clone was counted a single time. The rearrangement joins TRBV30 to TRBJ1-5, with D hard to call. CDR1 is GTSNPN and CDR2 is SVGIG in the germline V gene (reference sequence). The CDR3 has 13 amino acids. V shed 0 bases and J shed 7 bases, with 10 bases lying between them. CDR3 nucleotide sequence: TGTGCCTGGAGTGTACGGGTAGACCAGCCCCAGCATTTT. It codes for CAWSVRVDQPQHF.

The J gene is TRBJ2-1, the V gene TRBV15, with 10 bases that match TRBD2. There are 15 residues in the CDR3. V trimming: 1 base; J trimming: 7 bases; junction bases outside the gene matches: 4. Germline lookup yields CDR1 LNHNV and CDR2 YYDKDF (reference sequence). The DNA for the CDR3 is TGTGCCACCAGCAGAGCCGGACTAGCGGTGAATGAGCAGTTCTTC. This codes for CATSRAGLAVNEQFF.

The gene calls are TRBV9 and TRBJ2-2; no clear D gene. Germline CDR1 is SGDLS and CDR2 is YYNGEE. The germline V and J ends were trimmed by 0 bases and 4 bases, with 10 bases remaining between them. The CDR3 has 15 residues. Written as DNA, the CDR3 is TGTGCCAGCAGCGTAGAGGTCAGGCGCACCGGGGAGCTGTTTTTT. It encodes CASSVEVRRTGELFF. Drawing the rest from reference TRBV9 and TRBJ2-2, the complete variable domain is DSGVTQTPKHLITATGQRVTLRCSPRSGDLSVYWYQQSLDQGLQFLIQYYNGEERAKGNILERFSAQQFPDLHSELNLSSLELGDSALYFCASSVEVRRTGELFFGEGSRLTVL.

The J gene is TRBJ1-6, the V gene TRBV28; D possibly corresponds to TRBD1 (6 bases). The CDR3 length is 18 residues. Germline values: CDR1 MDHEN, CDR2 SYDVKM. Trimming shortened V by 3 bases and J by 7 bases, and 22 bases separated the two germline ends. The CDR3 nucleotides read TGTGCCAGCAGTTTCGATTTCGGGGGCAGTAACCCCAATTCACCCCTCCACTTT. Its translation: CASSFDFGGSNPNSPLHF.